This is a list of T cell receptor beta chains from one sample in a study of molecular identifiers for immune sequencing clone quantification. TCRdb processed the PCR reads anew with MiXCR; each CDR3 protein has one entry. The table records approximately 630,000 distinct CDR3 sequences, about 25% of them present only once. The specimen was naive CD8+ T cells from blood, with Jurkat cell RNA spiked in. The origin of the receptors is a human donor in good health. Some libraries in this study had Jurkat cell RNA spiked in. The CDR3 runs from the conserved cysteine through the conserved F or W. A D gene is named only where the DNA matches it firmly. Expanded clones are given a class, and other clones once, few, many or no size at all.

d_call	clone_size	v_call	j_call	cdr3_nt	cdr3_aa
.	.	TRBV4-1	TRBJ1-3	TGCGCCAGCAGCCAAGATTCGGGCCTGGATCCCTCTGGAAACACCATATATTTT	CASSQDSGLDPSGNTIYF
TRBD1	.	TRBV4-3	TRBJ2-7	TGCGCCAGCAGCCAAGATTCCGGGACAGGGACCTACGAGCAGTACTTC	CASSQDSGTGTYEQYF
TRBD1	few	TRBV2	TRBJ1-1	TGTGCCAGCAGCCCAACAGGGGGTCAGAACACTGAAGCTTTCTTT	CASSPTGGQNTEAFF
.	.	TRBV14	TRBJ2-1	TGTGCCAGCAGCCAACAGGGAGCTGGCTACAATGGTGAGCAGTTCTTC	CASSQQGAGYNGEQFF
.	many	TRBV9	TRBJ1-1	TGTGCCAGCAGAGAGAGCCAGGGTGCGAACACTGAAGCTTTCTTT	CASRESQGANTEAFF
.	.	TRBV4-3	TRBJ2-7	TGCGCCAGCAGCCAAGATTGGGACATCTCCTCCGAGCAGTACTTC	CASSQDWDISSEQYF
.	few	TRBV2	TRBJ2-1	TGTGCCAGCAGTGGCAGGAGAAATGAGCAGTTCTTC	CASSGRRNEQFF
.	.	TRBV28	TRBJ1-1	TGTGCCAGCAGTCCGTGGACTGGTTCTGAAACTTTCTTT	CASSPWTGSETFF
.	.	TRBV13	TRBJ1-1	TGTGCCAGCAGCTTCAGCATTCGGGGCACTGAAGCTTTCTTT	CASSFSIRGTEAFF
.	.	TRBV12-3/TRBV12-4	TRBJ1-2	TGTGCCAGCAGTTTTACGGCGCGGGTTGGCTACACCTTC	CASSFTARVGYTF
.	many	TRBV5-1	TRBJ2-3	TGCGCCAGCAGCTTGGGACTCGGGGAGGCTAGCACAGATACGCAGTATTTT	CASSLGLGEASTDTQYF
TRBD2	.	TRBV7-9	TRBJ2-7	TGTGCCAGCAGCTCCGGGACTAGCGGGCATCGCCCCAACTACGAGCAGTACTTC	CASSSGTSGHRPNYEQYF
.	many	TRBV5-5	TRBJ1-4	TGTGCCAGCAGCTTGCCGGGGGATGAAAAACTGTTTTTT	CASSLPGDEKLFF
.	few	TRBV14	TRBJ2-7	TGTGCCAGCAGCCAAAAGACAGAAAGCTACGAGCAGTACTTC	CASSQKTESYEQYF
.	many	TRBV6-5	TRBJ2-7	TGTGCCAGCAGTTACGCCGCGGTGGGCGAGCAGTACTTC	CASSYAAVGEQYF
.	many	TRBV7-6	TRBJ2-5	TGTGCCAGCAGCTTAGGACTGTCGCAAGAGACCCAGTACTTC	CASSLGLSQETQYF
.	.	TRBV23-1	TRBJ2-7	TGCGCCAGCAGTCCTGCCAGGTCTAGGAAATCCTACGAGCAGTACTTC	CASSPARSRKSYEQYF
.	few	TRBV10-3	TRBJ2-5	TGTGCCATCAGTGACACCGCCCCACAGGGAGAGACCCAGTACTTC	CAISDTAPQGETQYF
.	many	TRBV19	TRBJ1-1	TGTGCCAGTAGTATTTTCTCCGGGCGGACTGAAGCTTTCTTT	CASSIFSGRTEAFF
.	.	TRBV9	TRBJ2-1	TGTGCCGGCAGCCCGGGGGCGGGTGGAGGCAATGAGCAGTTCTTC	CAGSPGAGGGNEQFF
.	few	TRBV15	TRBJ2-7	TGTGCCACCAGCCAGCCCCTCGGACTTCGGCGATACGAGCAGTACTTC	CATSQPLGLRRYEQYF
.	many	TRBV25-1	TRBJ2-6	TGTGCCAGCAGTGAATTTGAAAGCTCTGGGGCCAACGTCCTGACTTTC	CASSEFESSGANVLTF